This T cell receptor beta chain was sequenced in a study of shared clonotypes between healthy human individuals. Looking at the study overall: Donors, aged 18 to 49, were a couple of women and a few men. Study outcomes and limitations: An effect of sequencing depth on clonotype sharing among donors was expected.

The protocol was immunoSEQ multiplex PCR, while the TCRdb copy is restricted to in-frame clones and leaves out a portion. The data show about 1 million clones, about 74% seen once. Only one count was recorded for this clone. The antigen remains undetermined. Sequencing input: memory CD4+ T cells sorted from blood. The subset denotes: CD45RA-negative fraction. The receptor comes from a man aged 18 to 35 in good health.

The CDR3 nucleotides read TGTGCCAGCTCACCAACGAATTCACCCCTCCACTTT. Amino acid sequence: CASSPTNSPLHF. The gene calls are TRBV18 and TRBJ1-6, with unresolved D. The CDR3 extends over 12 amino acids. Germline CDR1 KGHSH, CDR2 LQKENI. Trimming removed 2 bases from V and 7 bases from J, with 3 bases in between.